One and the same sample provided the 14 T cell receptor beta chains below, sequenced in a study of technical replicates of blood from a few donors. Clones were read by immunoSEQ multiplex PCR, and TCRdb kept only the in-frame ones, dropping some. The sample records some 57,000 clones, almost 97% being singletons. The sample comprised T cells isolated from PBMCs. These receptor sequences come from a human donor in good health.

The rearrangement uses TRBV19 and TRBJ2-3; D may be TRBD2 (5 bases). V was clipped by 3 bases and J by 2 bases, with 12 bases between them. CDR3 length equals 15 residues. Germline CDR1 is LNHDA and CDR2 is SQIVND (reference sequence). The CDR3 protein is CASSIKLVYTDTQYF. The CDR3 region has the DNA TGTGCCAGTAGTATCAAACTAGTCTACACAGATACGCAGTATTTT.

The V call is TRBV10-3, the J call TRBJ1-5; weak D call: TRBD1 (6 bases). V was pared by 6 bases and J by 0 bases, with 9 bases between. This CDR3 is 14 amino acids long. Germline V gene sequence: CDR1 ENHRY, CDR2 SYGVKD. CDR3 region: CAISGDNSNQPQHF. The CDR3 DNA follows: TGTGCCATCAGCGGGGACAATAGCAATCAGCCCCAGCATTTT.

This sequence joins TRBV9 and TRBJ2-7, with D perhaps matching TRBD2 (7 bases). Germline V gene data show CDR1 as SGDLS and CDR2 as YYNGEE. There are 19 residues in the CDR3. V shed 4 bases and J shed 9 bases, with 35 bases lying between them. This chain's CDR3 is CASSTSLGGRGDSTNVQYF. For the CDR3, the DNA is TGTGCCAGCAGCACATCCTTAGGAGGGAGGGGGGATTCTACGAATGTGCAGTACTTC.

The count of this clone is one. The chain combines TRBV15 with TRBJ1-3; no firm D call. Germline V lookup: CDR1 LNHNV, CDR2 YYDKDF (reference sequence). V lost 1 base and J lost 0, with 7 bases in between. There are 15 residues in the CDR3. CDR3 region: CATSRGGSSGNTIYF. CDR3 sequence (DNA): TGTGCCACCAGCAGAGGAGGGTCCTCTGGAAACACCATATATTTT.

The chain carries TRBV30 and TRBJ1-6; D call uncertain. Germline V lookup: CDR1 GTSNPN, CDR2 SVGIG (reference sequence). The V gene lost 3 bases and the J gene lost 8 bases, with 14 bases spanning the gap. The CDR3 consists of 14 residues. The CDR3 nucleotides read TGTGCCTGGAGGAGGGTTGGCGGGTATTCACCCCTCCACTTT. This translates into CAWRRVGGYSPLHF.

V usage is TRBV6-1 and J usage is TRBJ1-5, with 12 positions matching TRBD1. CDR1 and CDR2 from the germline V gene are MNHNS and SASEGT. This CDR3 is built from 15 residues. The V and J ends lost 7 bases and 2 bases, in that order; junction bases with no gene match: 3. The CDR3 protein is CASTGQGAGNQPQHF. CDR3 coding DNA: TGTGCCAGCACGGGACAGGGGGCAGGCAATCAGCCCCAGCATTTT.

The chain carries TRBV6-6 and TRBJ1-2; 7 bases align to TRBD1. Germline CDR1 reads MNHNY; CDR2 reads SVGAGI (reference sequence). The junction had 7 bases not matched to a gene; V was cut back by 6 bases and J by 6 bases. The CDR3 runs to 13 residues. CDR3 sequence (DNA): TGTGCCAGCAGCCCGACAGGGAATGATGGCTACACCTTC. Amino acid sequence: CASSPTGNDGYTF.

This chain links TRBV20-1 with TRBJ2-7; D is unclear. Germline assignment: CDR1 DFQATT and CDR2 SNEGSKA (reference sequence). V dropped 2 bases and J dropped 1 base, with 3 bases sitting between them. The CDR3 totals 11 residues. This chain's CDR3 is CSARRSYEQYF. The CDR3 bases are TGCAGTGCTAGACGGTCCTACGAGCAGTACTTC.

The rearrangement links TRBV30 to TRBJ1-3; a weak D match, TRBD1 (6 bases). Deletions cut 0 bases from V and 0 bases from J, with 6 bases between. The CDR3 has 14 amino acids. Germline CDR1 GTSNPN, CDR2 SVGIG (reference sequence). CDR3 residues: CAWSVDSSGNTIYF. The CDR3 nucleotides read TGTGCCTGGAGTGTGGACAGCTCTGGAAACACCATATATTTT.

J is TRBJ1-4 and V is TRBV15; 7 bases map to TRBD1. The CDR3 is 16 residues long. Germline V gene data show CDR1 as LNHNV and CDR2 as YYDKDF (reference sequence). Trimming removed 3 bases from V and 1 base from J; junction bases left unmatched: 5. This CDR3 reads CATSRTRDRTNEKLFF. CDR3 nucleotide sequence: TGTGCCACCAGCAGGACCAGGGACAGAACTAATGAAAAACTGTTTTTT.

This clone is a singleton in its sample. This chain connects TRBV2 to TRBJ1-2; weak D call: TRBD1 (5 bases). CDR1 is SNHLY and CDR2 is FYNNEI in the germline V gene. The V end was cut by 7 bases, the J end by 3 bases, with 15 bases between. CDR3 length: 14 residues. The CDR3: CASNGGRSYYGYTF. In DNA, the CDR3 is TGTGCCAGCAATGGGGGGAGGTCTTACTATGGCTACACCTTC.

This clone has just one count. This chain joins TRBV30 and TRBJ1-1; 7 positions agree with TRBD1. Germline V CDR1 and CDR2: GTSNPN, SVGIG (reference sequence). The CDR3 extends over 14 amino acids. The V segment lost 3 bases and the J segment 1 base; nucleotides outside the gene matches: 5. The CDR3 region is CAWSPGQQNTEAFF. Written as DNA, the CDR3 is TGTGCCTGGAGCCCGGGACAGCAGAACACTGAAGCTTTCTTT.

The CDR3 spells CASSDRGMSNTEAFF. Here the CDR3 DNA reads TGTGCCAGCAGTGACAGGGGGATGTCGAACACTGAAGCTTTCTTT. The J gene is TRBJ1-1, the V gene TRBV27; 9 nucleotides align to TRBD1. CDR1 is MNHEY and CDR2 is SMNVEV in the germline V gene (reference sequence). J gave up 1 base and V 5 bases, and 5 bases lay outside the gene matches. CDR3 length equals 15 residues.

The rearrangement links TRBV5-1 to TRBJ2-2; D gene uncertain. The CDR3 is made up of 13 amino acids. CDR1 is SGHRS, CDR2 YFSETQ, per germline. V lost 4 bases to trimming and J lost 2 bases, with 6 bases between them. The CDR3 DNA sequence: TGCGCCAGCAGCGAGGTTAACACCGGGGAGCTGTTTTTT. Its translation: CASSEVNTGELFF.